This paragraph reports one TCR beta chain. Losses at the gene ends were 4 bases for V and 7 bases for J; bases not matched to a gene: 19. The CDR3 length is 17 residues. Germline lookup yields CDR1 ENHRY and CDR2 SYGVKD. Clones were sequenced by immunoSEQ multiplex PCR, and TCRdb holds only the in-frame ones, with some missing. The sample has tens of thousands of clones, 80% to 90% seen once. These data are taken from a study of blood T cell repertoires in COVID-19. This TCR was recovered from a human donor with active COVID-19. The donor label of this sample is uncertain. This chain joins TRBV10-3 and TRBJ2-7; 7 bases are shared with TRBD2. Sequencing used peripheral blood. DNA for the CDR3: TGTGCCATCAGTGGGGGAGGGCTAGCGCAACCCTTAGGGGAGCAGTACTTC. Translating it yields CAISGGGLAQPLGEQYF.